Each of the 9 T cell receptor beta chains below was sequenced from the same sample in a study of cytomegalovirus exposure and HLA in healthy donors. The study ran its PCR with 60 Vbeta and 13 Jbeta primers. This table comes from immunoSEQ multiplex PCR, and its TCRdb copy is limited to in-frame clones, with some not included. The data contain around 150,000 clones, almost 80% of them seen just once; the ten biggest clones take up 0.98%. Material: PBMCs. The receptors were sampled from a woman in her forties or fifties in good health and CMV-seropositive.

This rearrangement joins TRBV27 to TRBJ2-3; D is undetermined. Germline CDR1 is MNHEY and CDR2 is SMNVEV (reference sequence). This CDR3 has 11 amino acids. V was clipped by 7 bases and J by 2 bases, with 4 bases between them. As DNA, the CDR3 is TGTGCCAGCACCGTCACAGATACGCAGTATTTT. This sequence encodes CASTVTDTQYF.

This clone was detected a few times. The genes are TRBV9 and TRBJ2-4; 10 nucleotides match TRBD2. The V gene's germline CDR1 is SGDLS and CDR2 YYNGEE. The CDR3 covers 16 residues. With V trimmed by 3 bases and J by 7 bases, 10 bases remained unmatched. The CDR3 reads CASSARSGGATNIQYF. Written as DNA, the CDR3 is TGTGCCAGCAGCGCACGAAGCGGGGGGGCAACTAACATTCAGTACTTC. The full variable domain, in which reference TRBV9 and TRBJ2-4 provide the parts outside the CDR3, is DSGVTQTPKHLITATGQRVTLRCSPRSGDLSVYWYQQSLDQGLQFLIQYYNGEERAKGNILERFSAQQFPDLHSELNLSSLELGDSALYFCASSARSGGATNIQYFGAGTRLSVL.

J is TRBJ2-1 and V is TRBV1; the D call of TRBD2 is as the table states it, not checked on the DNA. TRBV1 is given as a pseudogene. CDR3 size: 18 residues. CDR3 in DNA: TGCACCAGCAGCCAAGAGAGGCTAGCGGGGATCAGCACCAATGAGCAGTTCTTC. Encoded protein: CTSSQERLAGISTNEQFF.

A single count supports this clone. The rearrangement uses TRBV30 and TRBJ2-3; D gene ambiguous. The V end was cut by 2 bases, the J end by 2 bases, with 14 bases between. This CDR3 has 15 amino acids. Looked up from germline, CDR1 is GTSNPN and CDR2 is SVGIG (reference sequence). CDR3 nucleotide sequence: TGTGCCTGGAGTCACCTCGGTATGAACACAGATACGCAGTATTTT. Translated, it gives CAWSHLGMNTDTQYF.

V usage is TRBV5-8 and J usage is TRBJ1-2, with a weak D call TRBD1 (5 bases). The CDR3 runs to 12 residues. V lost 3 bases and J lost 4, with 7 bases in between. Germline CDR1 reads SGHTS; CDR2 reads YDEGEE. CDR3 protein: CASSWGGYGYTF. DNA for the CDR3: TGTGCCAGCAGCTGGGGGGGCTATGGCTACACCTTC.

CDR3 in amino acids: CASRPGTFNTGELFF. In DNA, the CDR3 is TGTGCCAGCAGACCCGGGACTTTTAACACCGGGGAGCTGTTTTTT. V gene TRBV6-5 combines with J gene TRBJ2-2; D might be TRBD2 (6 bases). Deletions cut 6 bases from V and 2 bases from J, with 13 bases between. Germline lookup yields CDR1 MNHEY and CDR2 SVGAGI. The CDR3 is 15 residues long.

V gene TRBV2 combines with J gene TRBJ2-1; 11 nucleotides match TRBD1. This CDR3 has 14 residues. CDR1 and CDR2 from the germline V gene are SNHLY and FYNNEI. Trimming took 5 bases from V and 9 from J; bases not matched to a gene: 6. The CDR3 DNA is TGTGCCAGCAGTTTGGACAGGGGGCGGGCTGAGCAGTTCTTC. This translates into CASSLDRGRAEQFF.

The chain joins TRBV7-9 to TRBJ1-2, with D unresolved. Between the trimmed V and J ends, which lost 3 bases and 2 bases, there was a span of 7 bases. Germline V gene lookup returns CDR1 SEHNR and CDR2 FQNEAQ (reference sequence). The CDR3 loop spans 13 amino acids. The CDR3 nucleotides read TGTGCCAGCAGCTTCGGGGTGAACTATGGCTACACCTTC. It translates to CASSFGVNYGYTF. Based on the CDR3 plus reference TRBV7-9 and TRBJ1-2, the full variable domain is DTGVSQNPRHKITKRGQNVTFRCDPISEHNRLYWYRQTLGQGPEFLTYFQNEAQLEKSRLLSDRFSAERPKGSFSTLEIQRTEQGDSAMYLCASSFGVNYGYTFGSGTRLTVV.

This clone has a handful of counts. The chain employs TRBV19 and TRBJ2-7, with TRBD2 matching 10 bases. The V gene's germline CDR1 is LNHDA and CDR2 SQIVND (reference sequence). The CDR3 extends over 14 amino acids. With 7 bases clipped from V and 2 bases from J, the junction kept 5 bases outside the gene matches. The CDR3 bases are TGTGCCAGTAAGGTCCTAGCGGGGGCCTACGAGCAGTACTTC. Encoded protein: CASKVLAGAYEQYF.